The 23 T cell receptor beta chains below all came from one sample that was sequenced in a study of blood T cell repertoires in COVID-19. Repertoires were generated with immunoSEQ multiplex PCR, while TCRdb's copy carries only in-frame clones and drops some. In the table there are under 200,000 clones, about four fifths of which are singletons. Source material: peripheral blood. These receptors came from a man aged 70 or older with active or convalescent COVID-19.

In its sample, this clone was seen once. The rearrangement joins TRBV7-9 to TRBJ1-1; D not certain. This CDR3 has 15 amino acids. Trimming left V 3 bases short and J 2 bases short, with 13 bases between. Germline values: CDR1 SEHNR, CDR2 FQNEAQ (reference sequence). The CDR3: CASSFFSRLNTEAFF. For the CDR3, the DNA is TGTGCCAGCAGCTTTTTCTCCCGTCTAAACACTGAAGCTTTCTTT.

The V call is TRBV5-1, the J call TRBJ2-3; 7 positions match TRBD1. Germline lookup yields CDR1 SGHRS and CDR2 YFSETQ. V trimming: 6 bases; J trimming: 2 bases; junction bases outside the gene matches: 9. The CDR3 sequence is 15 residues long. CDR3: CASTRGDSYTDTQYF. The CDR3, as DNA: TGCGCCAGCACCCGAGGGGACAGTTACACAGATACGCAGTATTTT.

The rearrangement links TRBV5-1 to TRBJ1-6, with D possibly being TRBD1 (6 bases). The germline gives CDR1 SGHRS, CDR2 YFSETQ. The CDR3 runs to 14 residues. Trimming took off 3 bases at V and 10 bases at J, with 14 bases between the two ends. CDR3 in DNA: TGCGCCAGCAGCTACGCACAGGGCCAATCACCCCTCCACTTT. Protein sequence: CASSYAQGQSPLHF.

J is TRBJ1-3 and V is TRBV10-2; D not resolved. CDR3 size: 15 residues. Trimming removed 6 bases at V and 6 bases at J, with 18 bases between. Germline assignment: CDR1 WSHSY and CDR2 SAAADI. CDR3 amino acids: CASRAADDFANTIYF. The DNA for the CDR3 is TGCGCCAGCAGGGCGGCAGACGATTTCGCAAACACCATATATTTT.

A single count supports this clone. The CDR3 here is CASPRGAGGDTQYF. In nucleotides, the CDR3 is TGTGCCTCCCCACGGGGAGCGGGGGGAGATACGCAGTATTTT. The chain joins TRBV2 to TRBJ2-3; 9 positions agree with TRBD2. The CDR3 consists of 14 residues. Losses at the gene ends were 11 bases for V and 5 bases for J; bases not matched to a gene: 11. Germline-derived CDR1 and CDR2 are SNHLY and FYNNEI.

The CDR3 spells CASSHGGTGRGEAFF. CDR3 in DNA: TGCGCCAGCAGCCACGGAGGGACAGGGCGGGGTGAAGCTTTCTTT. V and J are TRBV4-1 and TRBJ1-1, with 9 bases aligning to TRBD1. The J segment lost 7 bases and the V segment lost 3 bases, leaving 9 bases of the junction unmatched. CDR1 is MGHRA, CDR2 YSYEKL, per germline. CDR3 length: 15 residues.

This clone was seen more than once but under ten times. V usage is TRBV28 and J usage is TRBJ2-7; D may be TRBD1 (5 bases). Trimming pared 5 bases from V and 0 bases from J, leaving 14 bases between. The V gene's germline CDR1 is MDHEN and CDR2 SYDVKM. This CDR3 comprises 15 residues. This chain's CDR3 is CASSPSTASSYEQYF. In DNA form, the CDR3 reads TGTGCCAGCAGTCCATCGACAGCCAGCTCCTACGAGCAGTACTTC. Variable domain in full (rest from reference TRBV28 and TRBJ2-7): DVKVTQSSRYLVKRTGEKVFLECVQDMDHENMFWYRQDPGLGLRLIYFSYDVKMKEKGDIPEGYSVSREKKERFSLILESASTNQTSMYLCASSPSTASSYEQYFGPGTRLTVT.

The CDR3 DNA reads TGTGCCAGTAACAACAGGGCGTACGAGCAGTTCTTC. Protein sequence: CASNNRAYEQFF. This chain connects TRBV19 to TRBJ2-1; D may be TRBD1 (6 bases). The CDR3 sequence is 12 residues long. V lost 7 bases and J lost 10, with 14 bases in between. Germline V CDR1 and CDR2: LNHDA, SQIVND (reference sequence).

The chain employs TRBV7-8 and TRBJ1-2; TRBD1 agrees at 9 bases. CDR3 size: 13 residues. Germline V gene lookup returns CDR1 SGHVS and CDR2 FQNEAQ. The ends lost 7 bases at V and 8 bases at J; junction bases unmatched: 8. CDR3 in DNA: TGTGCCAGCACCCCGACAGGGGGTCACGGCTACACCTTC. This sequence encodes CASTPTGGHGYTF.

The chain links TRBV5-4 to TRBJ1-2; D remains unclear. Between the trimmed V and J ends, which lost 3 bases and 3 bases, there was a span of 9 bases. The CDR3 has 13 residues. Per germline, CDR1 SGHNT and CDR2 YYREEE (reference sequence). CDR3 nucleotides: TGTGCCAGCAGCTCTCCTGTTGACTATGGCTACACCTTC. Amino acids: CASSSPVDYGYTF.

The chain couples TRBV10-1 to TRBJ2-7, with 7 positions matching TRBD1. This CDR3 region has 13 residues. Looked up from germline, CDR1 is WNHNN and CDR2 is SYGVQD (reference sequence). V lost 5 bases to trimming and J lost 3 bases; unmatched junction nucleotides: 4. The CDR3 DNA follows: TGCGCCAGCAGTTCAGGGGGTATCTACGAGCAGTACTTC. Translating gives CASSSGGIYEQYF.

This clone came up once. J is TRBJ1-3 and V is TRBV6-5; D is possibly TRBD1 (6 bases). The CDR3 extends over 13 amino acids. CDR1 is MNHEY, CDR2 SVGAGI, per germline. The V end lost 4 bases, the J end lost 6 bases, and 10 bases lay between the germline ends. CDR3 loop: CASSSYRVNTIYF. As DNA, the CDR3 is TGTGCCAGCAGTTCCTACAGGGTAAACACCATATATTTT.

The rearrangement uses TRBV27 and TRBJ2-1; 13 nucleotides match TRBD2. After removal of 5 bases from V and 6 bases from J, the junction contained 7 bases not matched to a gene. Germline loops: CDR1 MNHEY, CDR2 SMNVEV (reference sequence). The CDR3 is 16 amino acids. Here the CDR3 reads CASSMTSGRPGNEQFF. In DNA form, the CDR3 reads TGTGCCAGCAGTATGACTAGCGGGAGGCCGGGCAATGAGCAGTTCTTC.

The CDR3 DNA reads TGTGCCAGCACCCTTGGGGGGGTAGTCTCCTACAATGAGCAGTTCTTC. This translates into CASTLGGVVSYNEQFF. This chain connects TRBV28 to TRBJ2-1; 7 bases line up with TRBD2. The length of the CDR3 is 16 residues. In germline, CDR1 is MDHEN, CDR2 SYDVKM. Unmatched junction bases numbered 9, after V lost 7 bases and J lost 0 bases.

The chain carries TRBV5-6 and TRBJ2-1; 8 bases map to TRBD2. Trimming took 3 bases from V and 10 from J; bases not matched to a gene: 12. CDR1 SGHDT and CDR2 YYEEEE come from the germline V gene. There are 15 residues in the CDR3. CDR3 sequence (DNA): TGTGCCAGCAGCTCCACGAGGAGCGGGAGACGGGAGCAGTTCTTC. Amino acids: CASSSTRSGRREQFF.

The chain combines TRBV18 with TRBJ2-1; D perhaps matches TRBD2 (7 bases). This CDR3 comprises 20 residues. Trimming removed 3 bases at V and 7 bases at J, with 31 bases between. CDR1 is KGHSH and CDR2 is LQKENI in the germline V gene. In DNA, the CDR3 is TGTGCCAGCTCACCGTACGTCAACTTACAGGGAAAGGCGGGAGAGAATGAGCAGTTCTTC. Its translation: CASSPYVNLQGKAGENEQFF.

This clone was detected once. The chain employs TRBV5-1 and TRBJ1-2; TRBD1 aligns across 9 bases. Germline CDR1 SGHRS, CDR2 YFSETQ. The CDR3 totals 15 residues. With V trimmed by 0 bases and J by 6 bases, 6 bases remained unmatched. CDR3 nucleotides: TGCGCCAGCAGCTTGGCCCCCGGGACAGGGAATGGCTACACCTTC. It is translated as CASSLAPGTGNGYTF.

This rearrangement joins TRBV6-5 to TRBJ1-6; unclear D gene. CDR3 length: 13 amino acids. V lost 10 bases, J lost 5 bases, and 12 bases lay in between. Germline V gene lookup returns CDR1 MNHEY and CDR2 SVGAGI. The CDR3 DNA follows: TGTGCCATCCGGGATCAGAATAATTCACCCCTCCACTTT. Residues: CAIRDQNNSPLHF.

The genes are TRBV27 and TRBJ2-3; no reliable D call. The CDR3 is made up of 14 amino acids. Trimming took 0 bases from V and 2 from J, leaving 6 bases between them. Per the germline V gene, CDR1 is MNHEY and CDR2 is SMNVEV (reference sequence). The CDR3 DNA reads TGTGCCAGCAGTTTATCTAGTCCCACAGATACGCAGTATTTT. Amino acids: CASSLSSPTDTQYF.

The sample holds one count of this clone. The chain has TRBV6-1 and TRBJ2-6; no clear D. The CDR3 loop spans 15 amino acids. V lost 3 bases and J 2 bases, leaving 8 bases between the germline ends. Germline assignment: CDR1 MNHNS and CDR2 SASEGT. The DNA of the CDR3 is TGTGCCAGCAGTGATATAGGAGCTGGGGCCAACGTCCTGACTTTC. This translates into CASSDIGAGANVLTF.

This clone was detected only a few times. The chain recombines TRBV2 with TRBJ2-7; TRBD1 matches 12 bases. CDR1 is SNHLY, CDR2 FYNNEI, per germline. J gave up 9 bases and V 5 bases, and 11 bases lay outside the gene matches. This CDR3 spans 15 amino acids. CDR3 in DNA: TGTGCCAGCAGTACGGGACCGGGACAGGGGGCCGTGCAGTACTTC. It codes for CASSTGPGQGAVQYF.

The chain recombines TRBV7-2 with TRBJ2-5; 12 nucleotides agree with TRBD2. Germline CDR1 is SGHTA and CDR2 is FQGNSA. V dropped 5 bases and J dropped 4; count of bases not matched to a gene: 8. The CDR3 is 16 residues long. The chain's CDR3 is CASSTILAGGGETQYF. The CDR3 DNA reads TGTGCCAGCAGCACGATACTAGCGGGGGGCGGAGAGACCCAGTACTTC.

The rearrangement joins TRBV6-1 to TRBJ1-1, with D perhaps matching TRBD1 (5 bases). The CDR3 is made up of 16 amino acids. Trimming took off 4 bases at V and 5 bases at J, with 20 bases between the two ends. Per germline, CDR1 MNHNS and CDR2 SASEGT. CDR3 in amino acids: CASSGSKLWGDTEAFF. The CDR3 DNA sequence: TGTGCCAGCAGTGGGTCGAAACTTTGGGGGGATACTGAAGCTTTCTTT.